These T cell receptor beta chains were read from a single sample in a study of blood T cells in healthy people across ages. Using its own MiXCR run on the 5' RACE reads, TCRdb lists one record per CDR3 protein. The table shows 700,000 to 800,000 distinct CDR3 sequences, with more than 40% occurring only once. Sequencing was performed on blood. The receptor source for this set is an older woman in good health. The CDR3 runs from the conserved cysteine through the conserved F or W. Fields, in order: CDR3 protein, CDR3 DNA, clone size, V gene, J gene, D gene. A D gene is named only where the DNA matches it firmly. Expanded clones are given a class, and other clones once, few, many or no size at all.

CDR3 protein: CSVETGGDNEQFF; CDR3 DNA: TGCAGCGTTGAGACGGGGGGAGACAATGAGCAGTTCTTC; clone size: many; V gene: TRBV29-1; J gene: TRBJ2-1; D gene: TRBD2
CDR3 protein: CASSQDLAGTYNEQFF; CDR3 DNA: TGCGCCAGCAGCCAAGATCTAGCGGGCACTTACAATGAGCAGTTCTTC; clone size: many; V gene: TRBV4-3; J gene: TRBJ2-1; D gene: TRBD2
CDR3 protein: CSARDPSGGTDTQYF; CDR3 DNA: TGCAGTGCTAGAGATCCGAGCGGGGGGACAGATACGCAGTATTTT; clone size: NA; V gene: TRBV20-1; J gene: TRBJ2-3; D gene: TRBD2
CDR3 protein: CASSSRLVGRDEQFF; CDR3 DNA: TGCGCCAGCAGCTCCAGACTAGTCGGGCGCGATGAGCAGTTCTTC; clone size: NA; V gene: TRBV5-1; J gene: TRBJ2-1; D gene: NA
CDR3 protein: CASSGRQGAMIQTQYF; CDR3 DNA: TGTGCCAGCAGCGGCCGACAGGGGGCGATGATTCAGACCCAGTACTTC; clone size: few; V gene: TRBV21-1; J gene: TRBJ2-5; D gene: NA
CDR3 protein: CASSEGQGAGEAFF; CDR3 DNA: TGTGCCAGCAGCGAGGGACAGGGGGCCGGTGAAGCTTTCTTT; clone size: NA; V gene: TRBV12-3/TRBV12-4; J gene: TRBJ1-1; D gene: TRBD1
CDR3 protein: CATSDSDRTYNEQFF; CDR3 DNA: TGTGCCACCAGTGATTCCGACAGGACCTACAATGAGCAGTTCTTC; clone size: few; V gene: TRBV24-1; J gene: TRBJ2-1; D gene: NA
CDR3 protein: CASSQDWEADEQYF; CDR3 DNA: TGTGCCAGCAGCCAAGATTGGGAGGCGGACGAGCAGTACTTC; clone size: once; V gene: TRBV3-1; J gene: TRBJ2-7; D gene: NA
CDR3 protein: CASSPGASSGGYNEQFF; CDR3 DNA: TGCGCCAGCAGCCCAGGCGCCTCTAGCGGGGGTTACAATGAGCAGTTCTTC; clone size: few; V gene: TRBV5-1; J gene: TRBJ2-1; D gene: TRBD2
CDR3 protein: CASSERRGGAGQYF; CDR3 DNA: TGCGCCAGCAGTGAGAGAAGGGGGGGGGCCGGACAGTACTTC; clone size: few; V gene: TRBV10-1; J gene: TRBJ2-5; D gene: NA
CDR3 protein: CASRRNGEGSYEQFF; CDR3 DNA: TGTGCCAGCAGACGAAACGGGGAGGGCTCCTACGAGCAGTTCTTC; clone size: NA; V gene: TRBV6-5; J gene: TRBJ2-1; D gene: TRBD2
CDR3 protein: CASSLPGTRNEQFF; CDR3 DNA: TGTGCCAGCAGTTTGCCCGGGACGAGGAATGAGCAGTTCTTC; clone size: many; V gene: TRBV6-2/TRBV6-3; J gene: TRBJ2-1; D gene: NA
CDR3 protein: CASSVDEGSYNEQYF; CDR3 DNA: TGTGCCAGTAGCGTAGATGAGGGCTCCTACAATGAGCAGTACTTC; clone size: NA; V gene: TRBV9; J gene: TRBJ2-7; D gene: NA
CDR3 protein: CASSPRYGVYEQYF; CDR3 DNA: TGTGCCAGCTCACCCCGGTACGGGGTCTACGAGCAGTACTTC; clone size: NA; V gene: TRBV18; J gene: TRBJ2-7; D gene: NA
CDR3 protein: CASSEGANTGELFF; CDR3 DNA: TGCGCCAGCAGTGAGGGAGCGAACACCGGGGAGCTGTTTTTT; clone size: few; V gene: TRBV5-1; J gene: TRBJ2-2; D gene: NA
CDR3 protein: CASSREGQVFLSNQPQHF; CDR3 DNA: TGTGCCAGCAGTCGCGAGGGACAGGTATTTTTAAGCAATCAGCCCCAGCATTTT; clone size: NA; V gene: TRBV6-2/TRBV6-3; J gene: TRBJ1-5; D gene: TRBD1
CDR3 protein: CASSFQRGAPYNEQFF; CDR3 DNA: TGTGCCAGCAGTTTCCAGCGGGGGGCGCCCTACAATGAGCAGTTCTTC; clone size: NA; V gene: TRBV27; J gene: TRBJ2-1; D gene: TRBD2
CDR3 protein: CASSNGRQLGPQETQYF; CDR3 DNA: TGTGCCAGCAGTAACGGCCGCCAACTAGGGCCTCAAGAGACCCAGTACTTC; clone size: NA; V gene: TRBV6-2/TRBV6-3; J gene: TRBJ2-5; D gene: NA
CDR3 protein: CASSSLAGVTDTQYF; CDR3 DNA: TGTGCCAGCAGTTCTCTAGCGGGAGTAACAGATACGCAGTATTTT; clone size: NA; V gene: TRBV6-2/TRBV6-3; J gene: TRBJ2-3; D gene: TRBD2
CDR3 protein: CASSYQSLSRFTDTQYF; CDR3 DNA: TGTGCCAGCAGTTATCAATCGCTATCCAGGTTTACAGATACGCAGTATTTT; clone size: once; V gene: TRBV6-6; J gene: TRBJ2-3; D gene: NA
CDR3 protein: CASTVTSGYEQFF; CDR3 DNA: TGTGCCAGCACCGTGACTAGCGGTTATGAGCAGTTCTTC; clone size: few; V gene: TRBV3-1; J gene: TRBJ2-1; D gene: TRBD2
CDR3 protein: CASSQAGDTYEQYF; CDR3 DNA: TGTGCCAGCAGCCAAGCGGGAGATACCTACGAGCAGTACTTC; clone size: NA; V gene: TRBV3-1; J gene: TRBJ2-7; D gene: NA
CDR3 protein: CASSLEGRNNQPQHF; CDR3 DNA: TGCGCCAGCAGCCTTGAAGGACGGAATAATCAGCCCCAGCATTTT; clone size: few; V gene: TRBV5-1; J gene: TRBJ1-5; D gene: NA
CDR3 protein: CASSLDTGFSNIQYF; CDR3 DNA: TGCGCCAGCAGCTTGGACACGGGGTTTTCAAACATTCAGTACTTC; clone size: NA; V gene: TRBV5-1; J gene: TRBJ2-4; D gene: NA
CDR3 protein: CASSSGGRNKQFF; CDR3 DNA: TGTGCCAGCAGTAGCGGGGGGAGGAATAAGCAGTTCTTC; clone size: NA; V gene: TRBV6-5; J gene: TRBJ2-1; D gene: TRBD2
CDR3 protein: CASSVGSGNTYEQYF; CDR3 DNA: TGTGCCAGCAGCGTAGGTAGCGGAAACACCTACGAGCAGTACTTC; clone size: few; V gene: TRBV9; J gene: TRBJ2-7; D gene: NA
CDR3 protein: CASSDEMETQYF; CDR3 DNA: TGTGCCAGCAGTGATGAGATGGAGACCCAGTACTTC; clone size: NA; V gene: TRBV6-1; J gene: TRBJ2-5; D gene: NA
CDR3 protein: CASSTQGDEQFF; CDR3 DNA: TGTGCCAGCAGCACACAGGGGGATGAGCAGTTCTTC; clone size: few; V gene: TRBV11-2; J gene: TRBJ2-1; D gene: TRBD1
CDR3 protein: CASSLRAGRNNEQFF; CDR3 DNA: TGTGCCAGCAGCCTCCGTGCAGGGCGGAACAATGAGCAGTTCTTC; clone size: NA; V gene: TRBV13; J gene: TRBJ2-1; D gene: NA
CDR3 protein: CASSLLTGPRGNEQFF; CDR3 DNA: TGTGCCAGCAGTTTATTAACCGGGCCCCGTGGGAATGAGCAGTTCTTC; clone size: few; V gene: TRBV12-3/TRBV12-4; J gene: TRBJ2-1; D gene: NA
CDR3 protein: CASIRTSGAQETQYF; CDR3 DNA: TGTGCCAGCATCCGGACTAGCGGGGCCCAAGAGACCCAGTACTTC; clone size: NA; V gene: TRBV7-9; J gene: TRBJ2-5; D gene: TRBD2
CDR3 protein: CSARVYTSGKYNEQFF; CDR3 DNA: TGCAGTGCTAGAGTTTATACTAGCGGGAAATACAATGAGCAGTTCTTC; clone size: NA; V gene: TRBV20-1; J gene: TRBJ2-1; D gene: TRBD2
CDR3 protein: CSVEGNGYEQYF; CDR3 DNA: TGCAGCGTTGAGGGGAATGGGTACGAGCAGTACTTC; clone size: few; V gene: TRBV29-1; J gene: TRBJ2-7; D gene: NA
CDR3 protein: CASSLSGEKLFF; CDR3 DNA: TGTGCCAGCAGCCTATCGGGGGAAAAACTGTTTTTT; clone size: many; V gene: TRBV12-3/TRBV12-4; J gene: TRBJ1-4; D gene: NA
CDR3 protein: CASSYGGRHDNEQFF; CDR3 DNA: TGTGCCAGCAGTTACGGCGGGAGACACGACAATGAGCAGTTCTTC; clone size: NA; V gene: TRBV6-5; J gene: TRBJ2-1; D gene: TRBD2
CDR3 protein: CSVARTESPGETQYF; CDR3 DNA: TGCAGCGTTGCCCGGACAGAATCTCCGGGGGAGACCCAGTACTTC; clone size: many; V gene: TRBV29-1; J gene: TRBJ2-5; D gene: NA
CDR3 protein: CASNPQGTKGYTF; CDR3 DNA: TGTGCCAGCAACCCCCAGGGGACCAAGGGCTACACCTTC; clone size: NA; V gene: TRBV19; J gene: TRBJ1-2; D gene: NA
CDR3 protein: CASSPRRRPLGETQYF; CDR3 DNA: TGTGCCAGTAGTCCCCGGCGCAGACCCCTCGGGGAGACCCAGTACTTC; clone size: few; V gene: TRBV19; J gene: TRBJ2-5; D gene: NA
CDR3 protein: CASRRDISNQPQHF; CDR3 DNA: TGTGCCAGCAGAAGGGACATTAGCAATCAGCCCCAGCATTTT; clone size: NA; V gene: TRBV28; J gene: TRBJ1-5; D gene: NA
CDR3 protein: CASSPTPDRFTSGANVLTF; CDR3 DNA: TGTGCCAGCAGTCCAACCCCGGACAGGTTTACCTCTGGGGCCAACGTCCTGACTTTC; clone size: NA; V gene: TRBV27; J gene: TRBJ2-6; D gene: TRBD1
CDR3 protein: CASNLQGYNEQFF; CDR3 DNA: TGCGCCAGCAACCTACAGGGCTACAATGAGCAGTTCTTC; clone size: NA; V gene: TRBV5-1; J gene: TRBJ2-1; D gene: NA
CDR3 protein: CSARSGGRETQYF; CDR3 DNA: TGCAGTGCTAGGAGCGGGGGACGGGAGACCCAGTACTTC; clone size: few; V gene: TRBV20-1; J gene: TRBJ2-5; D gene: TRBD2
CDR3 protein: CASSLELAGGADTQYF; CDR3 DNA: TGCGCCAGCAGCTTGGAACTAGCGGGGGGGGCAGATACGCAGTATTTT; clone size: few; V gene: TRBV5-1; J gene: TRBJ2-3; D gene: TRBD2
CDR3 protein: CASSQKTGAGNYGYTF; CDR3 DNA: TGTGCCAGCAGCCAGAAGACAGGGGCCGGAAACTATGGCTACACCTTC; clone size: NA; V gene: TRBV3-1; J gene: TRBJ1-2; D gene: TRBD1
CDR3 protein: CASSVGPDYNEQFF; CDR3 DNA: TGTGCCAGCAGCGTAGGACCCGATTACAATGAGCAGTTCTTC; clone size: NA; V gene: TRBV9; J gene: TRBJ2-1; D gene: NA
CDR3 protein: CSATLAGDNEQYF; CDR3 DNA: TGCAGTGCTACACTAGCGGGTGACAATGAGCAGTACTTC; clone size: NA; V gene: TRBV20-1; J gene: TRBJ2-7; D gene: TRBD2
CDR3 protein: CSAPPGGARDEQFF; CDR3 DNA: TGCAGTGCTCCTCCGGGGGGGGCAAGGGATGAGCAGTTCTTC; clone size: few; V gene: TRBV20-1; J gene: TRBJ2-1; D gene: TRBD2
CDR3 protein: CASSQGTGRHNEQFF; CDR3 DNA: TGTGCCAGCAGCCAAGGGACAGGGAGGCACAATGAGCAGTTCTTC; clone size: few; V gene: TRBV16; J gene: TRBJ2-1; D gene: TRBD1
CDR3 protein: CASSSGFKETQYF; CDR3 DNA: TGTGCCAGCAGCTCCGGCTTCAAGGAGACCCAGTACTTC; clone size: NA; V gene: TRBV7-8; J gene: TRBJ2-5; D gene: NA
CDR3 protein: CASNRGQGDYNSPLHF; CDR3 DNA: TGTGCCAGCAACCGTGGACAGGGAGACTATAATTCACCCCTCCACTTT; clone size: NA; V gene: TRBV6-6; J gene: TRBJ1-6; D gene: TRBD1